These 13 T cell receptor beta chains share one sample of origin, sequenced in a study of radiotherapy plus CTLA-4 blockade in lung cancer. The repertoire was sequenced with immunoSEQ multiplex PCR; TCRdb's copy has only in-frame clones and lacks some. The sample records under 50,000 clones, 86% being singletons. The sample was peripheral blood, taken from a patient treated with radiotherapy plus ipilimumab. The receptors originated from a human donor with non-small cell lung cancer whose response to radiotherapy plus ipilimumab could not be evaluated.

The chain links TRBV6-6 to TRBJ2-3; D ambiguous. The V gene's germline CDR1 is MNHNY and CDR2 SVGAGI (reference sequence). V shed 0 bases and J shed 6 bases, with 4 bases lying between them. This CDR3 is 12 amino acids long. CDR3 DNA sequence: TGTGCCAGCAGTTACTCCCCGGATACGCAGTATTTT. Amino acid sequence: CASSYSPDTQYF.

Only one count was recorded for this clone. This chain uses TRBV7-8 with TRBJ1-3; the D is unclear. V lost 0 bases to trimming and J lost 3 bases, with 6 bases between them. The CDR3 extends over 14 amino acids. Looked up from germline, CDR1 is SGHVS and CDR2 is FQNEAQ. The CDR3 region has the DNA TGTGCCAGCAGCTTAGCAGAGATTGGAAACACCATATATTTT. Protein: CASSLAEIGNTIYF.

J is TRBJ2-1 and V is TRBV20-1; D uncertain. Germline CDR1 and CDR2: DFQATT and SNEGSKA (reference sequence). Trimming removed 3 bases at V and 8 bases at J, with 2 bases between. The CDR3 contains 9 residues. CDR3 in amino acids: CSASYEQFF. The CDR3 nucleotides are TGCAGTGCTAGCTATGAGCAGTTCTTC.

The chain is built from TRBV11-2 and TRBJ1-4; D uncertain. Trimming removed 4 bases from V and 11 bases from J, with 11 bases in between. This CDR3 contains 12 residues. CDR1 is SGHAT and CDR2 is FQNNGV in the germline V gene. CDR3 nucleotide sequence: TGTGCCAGCAGCTCGCCCGGGTCTAAACTGTTTTTT. Its protein is CASSSPGSKLFF.

The chain recombines TRBV7-6 with TRBJ2-1; 8 bases align to TRBD2. Per the germline V gene, CDR1 is SGHVS and CDR2 is FNYEAQ. The CDR3 length is 16 residues. V gave up 5 bases and J gave up 2 bases; unmatched junction bases: 8. Here the CDR3 reads CASSPPGRGAYNEQFF. The CDR3 DNA follows: TGTGCCAGCAGCCCCCCCGGGCGGGGGGCCTACAATGAGCAGTTCTTC. Full variable domain (outside the CDR3, taken from reference TRBV7-6 and TRBJ2-1): GAGVSQSPRYKVTKRGQDVALRCDPISGHVSLYWYRQALGQGPEFLTYFNYEAQQDKSGLPNDRFSAERPEGSISTLTIQRTEQRDSAMYRCASSPPGRGAYNEQFFGPGTRLTVL.

The chain carries TRBV4-1 and TRBJ1-2, with TRBD1 matching over 7 bases. The J segment lost 4 bases and the V segment lost 1 base, leaving 6 bases of the junction unmatched. Germline CDR1 and CDR2: MGHRA and YSYEKL. CDR3 length equals 15 residues. The CDR3 bases are TGCGCCAGCAGCCAAGTCAGGGGGTTGGGCTATGGCTACACCTTC. Translated: CASSQVRGLGYGYTF.

V is TRBV6-1 and J is TRBJ1-2; 7 bases line up with TRBD1. CDR1 and CDR2 (germline): MNHNS, SASEGT. The CDR3 has 13 amino acids. With 8 bases clipped from V and 7 bases from J, the junction kept 10 bases outside the gene matches. The CDR3 DNA sequence: TGTGCCAGCCCGAAACAGGGGTTGGCTGGCTACACCTTC. Translating gives CASPKQGLAGYTF.

The chain recombines TRBV23-1 with TRBJ2-1; 11 bases match TRBD2. TRBV23-1 is labeled an ORF, and its function is uncertain. This CDR3 contains 18 residues. V lost 0 bases to trimming and J lost 2 bases; unmatched junction nucleotides: 6. The CDR3, as DNA: TGCGCCAGCAGTCAATCGGAAACTAGCGGGAGAGCCTACAATGAGCAGTTCTTC. It translates to CASSQSETSGRAYNEQFF.

V gene TRBV6-1 combines with J gene TRBJ2-7; 8 positions agree with TRBD1. Trimming removed 1 base from V and 2 bases from J; junction bases left unmatched: 4. The CDR3 sequence is 15 residues long. The V gene's germline CDR1 is MNHNS and CDR2 SASEGT. The CDR3 DNA reads TGTGCCAGCAGTGAAGTTCAGGGGGCCCCCTACGAGCAGTACTTC. Protein sequence: CASSEVQGAPYEQYF.

The CDR3 region is CASGDRKTF. DNA of the CDR3: TGTGCCAGCGGGGACAGAAAAACCTTC. The V and J genes are TRBV19 and TRBJ1-2; 7 bases agree with TRBD1. The CDR3 runs to 9 residues. Per germline, CDR1 LNHDA and CDR2 SQIVND (reference sequence). The J segment lost 14 bases and the V segment lost 9 bases, leaving 6 bases of the junction unmatched.

The chain combines TRBV7-3 with TRBJ2-3, with a possible D match to TRBD1 (6 bases). Per germline, CDR1 SGHTA and CDR2 FQGTGA. V lost 4 bases to trimming and J lost 7 bases, with 12 bases between them. This CDR3 region has 13 residues. Here the CDR3 DNA reads TGTGCCAGCAGCTCCTACAGGGATTATACGCAGTATTTT. Amino acids: CASSSYRDYTQYF.

The chain uses TRBV19 and TRBJ1-1; 8 positions match TRBD1. CDR1 and CDR2 (germline): LNHDA, SQIVND (reference sequence). The V and J ends lost 4 bases and 3 bases, in that order; junction bases with no gene match: 7. The CDR3 sequence is 15 residues long. CDR3 sequence reads: CASSTGQGGYTEAFF. CDR3 nucleotides: TGTGCCAGTAGTACCGGACAGGGTGGGTACACTGAAGCTTTCTTT.

The chain recombines TRBV19 with TRBJ2-7; D is perhaps TRBD2 (5 bases). There are 13 residues in the CDR3. CDR1 and CDR2 from the germline V gene are LNHDA and SQIVND (reference sequence). Trimming shortened V by 7 bases and J by 4 bases, and 14 bases separated the two germline ends. The CDR3 DNA follows: TGTGCCAGTACAGCAGGAGGCTTATACGAGCAGTACTTC. It specifies CASTAGGLYEQYF.